Below, 21 T cell receptor beta chains from the same sample are listed, as sequenced in a study of cytomegalovirus exposure and HLA in healthy donors (dated by TCRdb to 2015 to 2018). The method was the immunoSEQ multiplex PCR assay. For the multiplex PCR, a mixture combining 60 forward primers for TCR Vbeta segments and 13 reverse primers for TCR Jbeta segments was used. TCRdb's version of the immuneACCESS table is confined to in-frame rearrangements and falls short of the full clone set. An unresolved V gene accounts for under half of the shortfall where checked; the remainder is of unknown origin. The sample table records 120,000 to 150,000 clones; roughly 73% of these occur just once. The top ten clones comprise over 1% of the sample. Sequencing was performed on PBMCs. The receptors were gathered from a woman between 35 and 50 years old in good health and CMV-seronegative.

This chain uses TRBV2 with TRBJ2-3; D is possibly TRBD1 (6 bases). In germline, CDR1 is SNHLY, CDR2 FYNNEI. The V end was cut by 3 bases, the J end by 0 bases, with 19 bases between. The CDR3 consists of 18 residues. This chain's CDR3 is CASSEIWDTSPSTDTQYF. The CDR3 nucleotides read TGTGCCAGCAGTGAGATTTGGGACACCTCCCCTAGCACAGATACGCAGTATTTT.

The J gene is TRBJ2-2, the V gene TRBV7-9; no reliable D call. The CDR3 has 13 amino acids. From germline, CDR1 is SEHNR and CDR2 FQNEAQ (reference sequence). Between the trimmed V and J ends, which lost 2 bases and 6 bases, there was a span of 7 bases. The CDR3 is CASSLRHAGELFF. CDR3 sequence (DNA): TGTGCCAGCAGCTTAAGACACGCCGGGGAGCTGTTTTTT.

The chain carries TRBV10-3 and TRBJ1-1; D might be TRBD1 (6 bases). Germline V CDR1 and CDR2: ENHRY, SYGVKD. The CDR3 spans 13 residues. The ends were cut back, 10 bases at V and 4 bases at J, with 16 bases in the middle. CDR3 DNA sequence: TGTGCCACCCTAGAGGGGGTATCCACTGAAGCTTTCTTT. Translating it yields CATLEGVSTEAFF.

V and J are TRBV4-1 and TRBJ2-7, with TRBD1 as a possible D gene (5 bases). CDR1 is MGHRA and CDR2 is YSYEKL in the germline V gene. The V gene lost 5 bases and the J gene lost 2 bases, with 10 bases spanning the gap. The CDR3 runs to 13 residues. CDR3 nucleotide sequence: TGCGCCAGCAGCTACTCGACAGCCTACGAGCAGTACTTC. This translates into CASSYSTAYEQYF.

The chain uses TRBV4-1 and TRBJ1-4, with TRBD1 as a possible D gene (6 bases). CDR3 length: 16 amino acids. V was clipped by 2 bases and J by 5 bases, with 15 bases between them. Germline values: CDR1 MGHRA, CDR2 YSYEKL. The chain's CDR3 is CASSQTLGQRNEKLFF. CDR3 bases: TGCGCCAGCAGCCAAACCCTAGGACAGCGAAATGAAAAACTGTTTTTT.

The J gene is TRBJ1-2, the V gene TRBV6-6; D may be TRBD1 (6 bases). Trimming removed 6 bases from V and 4 bases from J, with 12 bases in between. The CDR3 sequence is 13 residues long. CDR1 is MNHNY and CDR2 is SVGAGI in the germline V gene (reference sequence). DNA of the CDR3: TGTGCCAGCAGGGACGGGACACCCTATGGCTACACCTTC. The encoded protein is CASRDGTPYGYTF.

The chain is built from TRBV11-2 and TRBJ2-7; 9 bases map to TRBD2. The germline V gene has CDR1 SGHAT and CDR2 FQNNGV. The CDR3 is made up of 16 amino acids. The V gene end was trimmed by 5 bases and the J gene end by 4 bases; junction bases not matched to a gene: 12. The CDR3 protein is CASSGIGGRGGYEQYF. CDR3 in DNA: TGTGCCAGCAGCGGTATTGGCGGGCGGGGGGGATACGAGCAGTACTTC.

The chain joins TRBV29-1 to TRBJ2-4; no clear D. The CDR3 sequence is 11 residues long. Germline V gives CDR1 SQVTM, CDR2 ANQGSEA. The ends were cut back, 0 bases at V and 9 bases at J, with 6 bases in the middle. CDR3 loop: CSVEEGRIQYF. The CDR3 DNA is TGCAGCGTTGAAGAGGGCCGCATTCAGTACTTC.

The chain combines TRBV4-1 with TRBJ1-2, with D possibly matching TRBD1 (6 bases). Germline values: CDR1 MGHRA, CDR2 YSYEKL. V was cut by 2 bases and J by 1 base, with 11 bases left in between. The CDR3 is 15 amino acids. CDR3 sequence: CASSQRTADNYGYTF. CDR3 DNA: TGCGCCAGCAGCCAACGGACAGCTGATAACTATGGCTACACCTTC.

This clone was seen only once. This chain links TRBV7-8 with TRBJ2-7; D may be TRBD2 (7 bases). This CDR3 comprises 17 residues. V lost 5 bases and J 4 bases, leaving 24 bases between the germline ends. CDR1 and CDR2 from the germline V gene are SGHVS and FQNEAQ. CDR3 nucleotides: TGTGCCAGCAGCCATACTAGGGGGGGGCCTGGTTCATACGAGCAGTACGTC. Encoded protein: CASSHTRGGPGSYEQYV.

V gene TRBV5-1 combines with J gene TRBJ1-1; 11 bases are a match to TRBD1. CDR1 is SGHRS and CDR2 is YFSETQ in the germline V gene. The J segment lost 1 base and the V segment lost 3 bases, leaving 5 bases of the junction unmatched. The CDR3 runs 16 residues. The CDR3 bases are TGCGCCAGCAGCTCCGGACAGGGGGCTTGGAACACTGAAGCTTTCTTT. It is translated as CASSSGQGAWNTEAFF.

At least ten counts were recorded for this clone. This rearrangement joins TRBV19 to TRBJ1-2; D gene ambiguous. Between the trimmed V and J ends, which lost 3 bases and 5 bases, there was a span of 16 bases. From germline, CDR1 is LNHDA and CDR2 SQIVND (reference sequence). The CDR3 runs 15 residues. In DNA form, the CDR3 reads TGTGCCAGTAGTATCGGCAGAGGCGGCCAATATGGCTACACCTTC. Its translation: CASSIGRGGQYGYTF.

This clone has just a few counts. CDR3 bases: TGTGCCAGCAAGCAACGTACAGGGAACACTGAAGCTTTCTTT. Its protein is CASKQRTGNTEAFF. The V call is TRBV6-5, the J call TRBJ1-1, with a possible D match to TRBD1 (5 bases). V was clipped by 7 bases and J by 1 base, with 13 bases between them. This CDR3 comprises 14 residues. Germline V gene lookup returns CDR1 MNHEY and CDR2 SVGAGI.

The chain carries TRBV4-2 and TRBJ2-3, with D maybe TRBD2 (5 bases). The CDR3 has 14 residues. The V gene's germline CDR1 is LGHNA and CDR2 YNFKEQ. Trimming removed 2 bases from V and 9 bases from J, with 15 bases in between. CDR3: CASSQQLKRYTQYF. Here the CDR3 DNA reads TGTGCCAGCAGCCAACAACTGAAGCGGTACACGCAGTATTTT.

The V and J genes are TRBV6-1 and TRBJ2-7; possibly TRBD1 for D (6 bases). The CDR3 consists of 15 residues. The V gene lost 7 bases and the J gene lost 4 bases, with 20 bases spanning the gap. CDR1 MNHNS and CDR2 SASEGT come from the germline V gene. The CDR3 DNA follows: TGTGCCAGCACATACACCAGGACAGCCACGTACGAGCAGTACTTC. Residues: CASTYTRTATYEQYF.

The chain combines TRBV4-2 with TRBJ2-7; 7 bases are shared with TRBD1. Germline V gene sequence: CDR1 LGHNA, CDR2 YNFKEQ. The V gene end was trimmed by 0 bases and the J gene end by 0 bases; junction bases not matched to a gene: 2. CDR3 length: 15 amino acids. CDR3 region: CASSQDRDSSYEQYF. CDR3 sequence (DNA): TGTGCCAGCAGCCAAGACCGGGACAGCTCCTACGAGCAGTACTTC.

This clone was seen just once. This chain uses TRBV11-2 with TRBJ1-6; 7 bases are shared with TRBD1. Germline values: CDR1 SGHAT, CDR2 FQNNGV. The CDR3 extends over 14 amino acids. Trimming at V came to 4 bases and at J to 7 bases, leaving 4 bases not matched to a gene. CDR3 bases: TGTGCCAGCAGCTCGGGACAGACGAATTCACCCCTCCACTTT. The encoded protein is CASSSGQTNSPLHF.

This clone was observed once. The chain has TRBV5-5 and TRBJ1-5, with D perhaps matching TRBD1 (6 bases). Trimming removed 3 bases from V and 4 bases from J, with 11 bases in between. The CDR3 loop spans 14 amino acids. Germline V lookup: CDR1 SGHKS, CDR2 YYEKEE (reference sequence). DNA of the CDR3: TGTGCCAGCAGCTCAGGGGATGGTAATCAGCCCCAGCATTTT. Translating gives CASSSGDGNQPQHF.

The rearrangement joins TRBV2 to TRBJ1-2, with 9 bases lining up with TRBD1. Germline assignment: CDR1 SNHLY and CDR2 FYNNEI. The CDR3 has 13 residues. The CDR3 DNA reads as TGTGCTTCACCGGGGACAGGGAACTATGGCTACACCTTC. As protein: CASPGTGNYGYTF.

The rearrangement uses TRBV7-3 and TRBJ2-2; D is perhaps TRBD1 (6 bases). V was clipped by 8 bases and J by 1 base, with 11 bases between them. Germline assignment: CDR1 SGHTA and CDR2 FQGTGA. The CDR3 runs 14 residues. CDR3 in amino acids: CASRGGGNTGELFF. The CDR3 DNA follows: TGTGCCAGCCGAGGGGGTGGGAACACCGGGGAGCTGTTTTTT. The whole variable domain, filled in from reference TRBV7-3 and TRBJ2-2, reads GAGVSQTPSNKVTEKGKYVELRCDPISGHTALYWYRQSLGQGPEFLIYFQGTGAADDSGLPNDRFFAVRPEGSVSTLKIQRTERGDSAVYLCASRGGGNTGELFFGEGSRLTVL.

The chain couples TRBV2 to TRBJ1-1; 10 nucleotides line up with TRBD1. Unmatched junction bases numbered 9, after V lost 7 bases and J lost 1 base. There are 16 residues in the CDR3. Germline lookup yields CDR1 SNHLY and CDR2 FYNNEI. The CDR3 coding sequence is TGTGCCAGCATGAGAGGACAGGGGGGAACGAACACTGAAGCTTTCTTT. Amino acid sequence: CASMRGQGGTNTEAFF. Supplemented by reference TRBV2 and TRBJ1-1, the full variable domain reads EPEVTQTPSHQVTQMGQEVILRCVPISNHLYFYWYRQILGQKVEFLVSFYNNEISEKSEIFDDQFSVERPDGSNFTLKIRSTKLEDSAMYFCASMRGQGGTNTEAFFGQGTRLTVV.